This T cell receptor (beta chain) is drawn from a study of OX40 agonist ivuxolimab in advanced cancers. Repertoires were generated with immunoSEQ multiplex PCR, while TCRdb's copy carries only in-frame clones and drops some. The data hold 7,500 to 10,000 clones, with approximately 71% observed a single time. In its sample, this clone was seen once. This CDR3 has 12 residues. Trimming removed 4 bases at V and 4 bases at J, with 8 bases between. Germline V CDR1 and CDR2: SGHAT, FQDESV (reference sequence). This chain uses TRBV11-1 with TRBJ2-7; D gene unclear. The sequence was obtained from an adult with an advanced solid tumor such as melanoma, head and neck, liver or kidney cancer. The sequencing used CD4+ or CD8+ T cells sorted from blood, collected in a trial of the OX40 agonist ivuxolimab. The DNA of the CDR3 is TGTGCCAGCAGCTCGATGAGGTACGAGCAGTACTTC. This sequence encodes CASSSMRYEQYF.